This T cell receptor beta chain emerged from a study of CD4 T cells in relation to SARS-CoV-2 and coronaviruses. This clone was picked up one time. Antigen unknown. Germline V gene lookup returns CDR1 SGHAT and CDR2 FQDESV (reference sequence). The CDR3 runs 15 residues. The V segment lost 2 bases and the J segment 4 bases; nucleotides outside the gene matches: 6. Profiled with immunoSEQ multiplex PCR; TCRdb holds only in-frame clones, not every one. Counted here are 23,000 or so clones, around 74% occurring once; the ten biggest clones make up 9.5% to 15%. Before the COVID-19 pandemic, during about 2011-2019, CD4+ T cells were taken from unexposed donors. Isolation of CD4+ T cells took place after about eleven days in culture. Cells permitting, SARS-CoV-2 S/N and four cold-coronavirus spikes were tested on unexposed-donor CD4+ T cells.

The chain carries TRBV11-1 and TRBJ1-2; TRBD1 matches at 8 bases. This TCR came from a human donor in good health. The sequencing input was CD4+ T cells from PBMCs, cultured in vitro. The CDR3 DNA sequence: TGTGCCAGCAGCTTAACGGACAGGGATCCCTATGGCTACACCTTC. Amino acid sequence: CASSLTDRDPYGYTF.